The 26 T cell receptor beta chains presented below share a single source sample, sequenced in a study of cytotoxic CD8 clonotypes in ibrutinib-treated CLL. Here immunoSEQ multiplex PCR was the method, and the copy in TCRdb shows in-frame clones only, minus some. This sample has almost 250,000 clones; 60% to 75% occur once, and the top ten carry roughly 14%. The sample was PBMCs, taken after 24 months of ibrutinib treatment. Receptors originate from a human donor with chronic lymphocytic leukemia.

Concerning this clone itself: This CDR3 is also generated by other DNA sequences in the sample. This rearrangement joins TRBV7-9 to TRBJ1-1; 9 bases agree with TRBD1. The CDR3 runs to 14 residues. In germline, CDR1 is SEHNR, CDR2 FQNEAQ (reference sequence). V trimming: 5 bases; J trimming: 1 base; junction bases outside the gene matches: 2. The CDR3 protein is CASSLGQGNTEAFF. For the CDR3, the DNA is TGTGCCAGCAGCCTGGGACAGGGGAACACTGAAGCTTTCTTT.

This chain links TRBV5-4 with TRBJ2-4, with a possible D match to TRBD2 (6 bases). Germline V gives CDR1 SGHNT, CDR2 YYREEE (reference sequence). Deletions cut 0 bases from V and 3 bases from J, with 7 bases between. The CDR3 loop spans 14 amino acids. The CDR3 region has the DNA TGTGCCAGCAGCTTGGGGCGGGACAAAAACATTCAGTACTTC. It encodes CASSLGRDKNIQYF.

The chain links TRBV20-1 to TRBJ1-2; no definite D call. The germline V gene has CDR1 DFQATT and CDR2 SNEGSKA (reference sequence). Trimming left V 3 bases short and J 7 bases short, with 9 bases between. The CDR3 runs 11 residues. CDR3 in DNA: TGCAGTGCTAGGGACCTGGGTGGCTACACCTTC. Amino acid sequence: CSARDLGGYTF.

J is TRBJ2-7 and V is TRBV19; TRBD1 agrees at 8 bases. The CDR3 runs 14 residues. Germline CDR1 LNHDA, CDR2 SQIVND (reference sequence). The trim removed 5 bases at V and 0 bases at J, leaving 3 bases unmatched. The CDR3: CASSGTGYSYEQYF. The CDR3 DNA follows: TGTGCCAGTAGTGGGACAGGCTACTCCTACGAGCAGTACTTC.

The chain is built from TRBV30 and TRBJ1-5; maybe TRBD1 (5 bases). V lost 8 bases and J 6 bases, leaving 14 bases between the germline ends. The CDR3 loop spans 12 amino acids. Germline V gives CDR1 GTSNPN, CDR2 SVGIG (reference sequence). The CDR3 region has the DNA TGTGCCGCCAGGGAGTGGGGTCAGCCCCAGCATTTT. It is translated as CAAREWGQPQHF.

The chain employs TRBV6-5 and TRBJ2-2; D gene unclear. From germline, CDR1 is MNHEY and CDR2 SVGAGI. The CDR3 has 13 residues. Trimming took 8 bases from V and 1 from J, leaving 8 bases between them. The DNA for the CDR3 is TGTGCCAGCTCTCGCGAGAACACCGGGGAGCTGTTTTTT. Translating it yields CASSRENTGELFF.

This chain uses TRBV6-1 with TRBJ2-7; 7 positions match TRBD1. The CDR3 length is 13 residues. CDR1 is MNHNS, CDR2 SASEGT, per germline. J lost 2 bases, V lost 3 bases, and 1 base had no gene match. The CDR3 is CASSETGTYEQYF. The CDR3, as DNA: TGTGCCAGCAGTGAGACAGGGACCTACGAGCAGTACTTC.

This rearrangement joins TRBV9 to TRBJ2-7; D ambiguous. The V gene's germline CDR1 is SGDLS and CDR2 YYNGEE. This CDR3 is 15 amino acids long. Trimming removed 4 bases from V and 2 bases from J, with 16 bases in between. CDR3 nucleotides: TGTGCCAGCAGCTCCCCCGACGCATCCCCCTACGAGCAGTACTTC. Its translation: CASSSPDASPYEQYF. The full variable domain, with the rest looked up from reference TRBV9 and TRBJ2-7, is DSGVTQTPKHLITATGQRVTLRCSPRSGDLSVYWYQQSLDQGLQFLIQYYNGEERAKGNILERFSAQQFPDLHSELNLSSLELGDSALYFCASSSPDASPYEQYFGPGTRLTVT.

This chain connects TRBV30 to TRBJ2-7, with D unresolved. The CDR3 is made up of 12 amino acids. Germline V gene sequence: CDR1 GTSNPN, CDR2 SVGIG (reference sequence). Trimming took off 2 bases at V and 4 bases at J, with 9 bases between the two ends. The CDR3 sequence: CAWSLPVYEQYF. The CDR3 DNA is TGTGCCTGGAGTCTCCCAGTTTACGAGCAGTACTTC.

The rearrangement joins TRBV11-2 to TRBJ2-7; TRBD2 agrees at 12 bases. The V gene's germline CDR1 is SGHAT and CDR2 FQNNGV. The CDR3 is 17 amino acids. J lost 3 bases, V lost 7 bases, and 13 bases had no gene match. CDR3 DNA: TGTGCCAGCAACATTTACCCCCGGGGACTAGCGGGCTACGAGCAGTACTTC. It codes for CASNIYPRGLAGYEQYF. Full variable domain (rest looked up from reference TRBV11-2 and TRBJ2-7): EAGVAQSPRYKIIEKRQSVAFWCNPISGHATLYWYQQILGQGPKLLIQFQNNGVVDDSQLPKDRFSAERLKGVDSTLKIQPAKLEDSAVYLCASNIYPRGLAGYEQYFGPGTRLTVT.

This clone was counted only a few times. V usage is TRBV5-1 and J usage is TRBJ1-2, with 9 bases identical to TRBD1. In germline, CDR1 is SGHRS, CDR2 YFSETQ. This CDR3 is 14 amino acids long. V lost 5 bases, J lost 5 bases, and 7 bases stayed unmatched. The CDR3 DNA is TGCGCCAGCAGAACAGGGACAGGGACGTATGGCTACACCTTC. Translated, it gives CASRTGTGTYGYTF.

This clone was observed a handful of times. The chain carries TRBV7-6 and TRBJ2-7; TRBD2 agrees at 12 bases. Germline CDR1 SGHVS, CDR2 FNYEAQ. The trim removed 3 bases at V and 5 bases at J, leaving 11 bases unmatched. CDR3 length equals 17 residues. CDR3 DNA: TGTGCCAGCAGCTTTAATCCCCTAGCGGGAGGGAGCCACGAGCAGTACTTC. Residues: CASSFNPLAGGSHEQYF.

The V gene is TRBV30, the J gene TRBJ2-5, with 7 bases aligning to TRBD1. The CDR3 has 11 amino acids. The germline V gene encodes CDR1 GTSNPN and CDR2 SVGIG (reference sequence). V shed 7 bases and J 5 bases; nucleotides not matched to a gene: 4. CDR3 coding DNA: TGTGCCTTTACAGGGGTTGAGACCCAGTACTTC. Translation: CAFTGVETQYF.

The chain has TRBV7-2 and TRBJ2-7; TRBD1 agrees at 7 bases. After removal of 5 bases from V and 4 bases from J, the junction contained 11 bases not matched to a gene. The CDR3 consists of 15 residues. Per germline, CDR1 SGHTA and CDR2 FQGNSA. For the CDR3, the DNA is TGTGCCAGCAGCCCGAGGACAGGCATGTTATACGAGCAGTACTTC. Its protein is CASSPRTGMLYEQYF.

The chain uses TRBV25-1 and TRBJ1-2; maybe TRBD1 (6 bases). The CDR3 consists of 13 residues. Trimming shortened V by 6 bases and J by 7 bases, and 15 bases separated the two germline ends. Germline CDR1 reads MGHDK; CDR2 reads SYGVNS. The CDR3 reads CASREGVSSGYTF. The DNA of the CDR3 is TGTGCCAGCAGGGAGGGGGTATCAAGTGGCTACACCTTC.

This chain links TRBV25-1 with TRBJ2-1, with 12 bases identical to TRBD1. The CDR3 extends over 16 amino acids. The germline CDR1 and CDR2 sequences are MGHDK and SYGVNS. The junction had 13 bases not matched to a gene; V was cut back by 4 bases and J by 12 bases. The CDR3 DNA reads TGTGCCAGCAGTGGCCCCGGGACAGGGGGCTCCGATGGGCAGTTCTTC. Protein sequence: CASSGPGTGGSDGQFF. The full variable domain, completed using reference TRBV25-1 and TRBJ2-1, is EADIYQTPRYLVIGTGKKITLECSQTMGHDKMYWYQQDPGMELHLIHYSYGVNSTEKGDLSSESTVSRIRTEHFPLTLESARPSHTSQYLCASSGPGTGGSDGQFFGPGTRLTVL.

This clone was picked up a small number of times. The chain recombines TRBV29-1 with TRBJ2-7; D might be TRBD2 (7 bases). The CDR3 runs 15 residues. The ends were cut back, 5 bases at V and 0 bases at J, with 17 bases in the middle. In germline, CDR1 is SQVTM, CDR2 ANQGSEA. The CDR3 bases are TGCAGCGTTACGAAAGGGGGGGAGAGCTCCTACGAGCAGTACTTC. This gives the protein CSVTKGGESSYEQYF.

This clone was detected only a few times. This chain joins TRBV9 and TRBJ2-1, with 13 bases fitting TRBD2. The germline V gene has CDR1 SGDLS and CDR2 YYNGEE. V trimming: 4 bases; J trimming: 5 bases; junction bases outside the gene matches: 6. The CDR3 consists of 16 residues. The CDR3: CASSPQGTSGDNEQFF. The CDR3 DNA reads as TGTGCCAGCAGCCCACAAGGGACTAGCGGGGACAATGAGCAGTTCTTC.

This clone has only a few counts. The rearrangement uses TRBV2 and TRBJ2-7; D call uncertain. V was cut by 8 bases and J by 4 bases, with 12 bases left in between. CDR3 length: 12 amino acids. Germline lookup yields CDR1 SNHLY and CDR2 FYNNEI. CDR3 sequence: CASGFIRYEQYF. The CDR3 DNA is TGTGCCAGCGGTTTTATCAGATACGAGCAGTACTTC. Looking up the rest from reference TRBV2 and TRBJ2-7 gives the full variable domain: EPEVTQTPSHQVTQMGQEVILRCVPISNHLYFYWYRQILGQKVEFLVSFYNNEISEKSEIFDDQFSVERPDGSNFTLKIRSTKLEDSAMYFCASGFIRYEQYFGPGTRLTVT.

The CDR3 nucleotides are TGTGCCAGCAGTTACTCGGGGGTAGCAGGCAATCAGCCCCAGCATTTT. Encoded protein: CASSYSGVAGNQPQHF. The chain uses TRBV6-6 and TRBJ1-5; the D gene is possibly TRBD1 (5 bases). Germline lookup yields CDR1 MNHNY and CDR2 SVGAGI (reference sequence). Trimming shortened V by 0 bases and J by 2 bases, and 11 bases separated the two germline ends. The CDR3 length is 16 residues.

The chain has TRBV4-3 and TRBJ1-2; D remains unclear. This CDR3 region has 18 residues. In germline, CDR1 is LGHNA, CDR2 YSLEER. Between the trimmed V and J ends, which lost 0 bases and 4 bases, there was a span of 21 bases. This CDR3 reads CASSQEIGYGVTAYGYTF. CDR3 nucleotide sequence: TGCGCCAGCAGCCAAGAAATAGGGTACGGGGTAACAGCCTATGGCTACACCTTC.

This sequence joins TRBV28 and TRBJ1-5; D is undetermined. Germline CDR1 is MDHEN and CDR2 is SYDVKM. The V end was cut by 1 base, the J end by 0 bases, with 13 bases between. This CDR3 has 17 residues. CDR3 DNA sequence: TGTGCCAGCAGTTTATATCCCCTCTGGGTTAGCAATCAGCCCCAGCATTTT. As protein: CASSLYPLWVSNQPQHF.

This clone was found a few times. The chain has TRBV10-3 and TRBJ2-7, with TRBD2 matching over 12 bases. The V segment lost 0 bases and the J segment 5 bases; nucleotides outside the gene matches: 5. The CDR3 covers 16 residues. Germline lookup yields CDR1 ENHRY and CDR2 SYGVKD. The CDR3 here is CAISESLAGGPDEQYF. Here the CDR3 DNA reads TGTGCCATCAGTGAGTCCCTAGCGGGAGGGCCGGACGAGCAGTACTTC.

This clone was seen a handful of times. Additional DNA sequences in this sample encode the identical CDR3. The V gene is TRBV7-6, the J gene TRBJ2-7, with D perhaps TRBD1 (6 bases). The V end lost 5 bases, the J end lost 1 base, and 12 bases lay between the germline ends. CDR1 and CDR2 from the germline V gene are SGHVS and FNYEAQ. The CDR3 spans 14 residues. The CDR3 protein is CASSVTGTSYEQYF. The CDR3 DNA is TGTGCCAGCAGCGTTACCGGGACATCCTACGAGCAGTACTTC. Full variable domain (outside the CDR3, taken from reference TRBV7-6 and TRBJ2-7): GAGVSQSPRYKVTKRGQDVALRCDPISGHVSLYWYRQALGQGPEFLTYFNYEAQQDKSGLPNDRFSAERPEGSISTLTIQRTEQRDSAMYRCASSVTGTSYEQYFGPGTRLTVT.

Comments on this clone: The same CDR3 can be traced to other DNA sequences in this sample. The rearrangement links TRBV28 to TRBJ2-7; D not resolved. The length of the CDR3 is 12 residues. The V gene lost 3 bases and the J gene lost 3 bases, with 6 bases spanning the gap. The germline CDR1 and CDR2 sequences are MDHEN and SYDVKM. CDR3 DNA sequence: TGTGCCAGCAGTTTGAGCAGCTACGAGCAGTACTTC. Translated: CASSLSSYEQYF. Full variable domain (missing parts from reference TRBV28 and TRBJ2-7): DVKVTQSSRYLVKRTGEKVFLECVQDMDHENMFWYRQDPGLGLRLIYFSYDVKMKEKGDIPEGYSVSREKKERFSLILESASTNQTSMYLCASSLSSYEQYFGPGTRLTVT.

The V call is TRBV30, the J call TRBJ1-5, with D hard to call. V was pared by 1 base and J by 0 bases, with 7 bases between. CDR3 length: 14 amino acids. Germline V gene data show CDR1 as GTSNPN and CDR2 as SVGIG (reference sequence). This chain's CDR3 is CAWSGRYSNQPQHF. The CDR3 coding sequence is TGTGCCTGGAGTGGCAGGTATAGCAATCAGCCCCAGCATTTT. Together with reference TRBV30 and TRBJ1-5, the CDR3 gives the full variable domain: SQTIHQWPATLVQPVGSPLSLECTVEGTSNPNLYWYRQAAGRGLQLLFYSVGIGQISSEVPQNLSASRPQDRQFILSSKKLLLSDSGFYLCAWSGRYSNQPQHFGDGTRLSIL.